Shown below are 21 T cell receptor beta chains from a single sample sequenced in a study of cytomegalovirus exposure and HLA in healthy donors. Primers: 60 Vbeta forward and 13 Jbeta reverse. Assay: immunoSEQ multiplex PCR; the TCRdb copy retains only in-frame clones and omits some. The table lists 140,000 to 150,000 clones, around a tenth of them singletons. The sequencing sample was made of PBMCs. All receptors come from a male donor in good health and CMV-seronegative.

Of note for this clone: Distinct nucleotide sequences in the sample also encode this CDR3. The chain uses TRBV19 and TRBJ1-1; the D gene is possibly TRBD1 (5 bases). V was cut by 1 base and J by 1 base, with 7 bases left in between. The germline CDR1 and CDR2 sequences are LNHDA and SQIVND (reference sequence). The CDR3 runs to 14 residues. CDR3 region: CASSIVTGNTEAFF. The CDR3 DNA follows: TGTGCCAGTAGTATAGTCACAGGGAACACTGAAGCTTTCTTT.

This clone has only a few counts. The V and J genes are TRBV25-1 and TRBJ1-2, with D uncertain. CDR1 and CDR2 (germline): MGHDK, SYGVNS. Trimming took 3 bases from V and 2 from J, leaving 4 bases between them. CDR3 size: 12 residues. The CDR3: CASSDRNYGYTF. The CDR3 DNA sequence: TGTGCCAGCAGTGACAGAAACTATGGCTACACCTTC.

The CDR3 region is CASSIPDRIYGYTF. As DNA, the CDR3 is TGTGCCAGTAGTATCCCGGACAGGATATATGGCTACACCTTC. The chain recombines TRBV19 with TRBJ1-2; 7 nucleotides agree with TRBD1. Trimming removed 3 bases from V and 5 bases from J; junction bases left unmatched: 6. Germline-derived CDR1 and CDR2 are LNHDA and SQIVND (reference sequence). This CDR3 region has 14 residues.

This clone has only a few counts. The DNA for the CDR3 is TGTGCCAGCAGTTTTAGCAGGGGACAGCCCCAGCATTTT. Translated: CASSFSRGQPQHF. The chain has TRBV28 and TRBJ1-5; possibly TRBD1 for D (6 bases). CDR1 is MDHEN and CDR2 is SYDVKM in the germline V gene. This CDR3 contains 13 residues. The V end lost 3 bases, the J end lost 7 bases, and 10 bases lay between the germline ends.

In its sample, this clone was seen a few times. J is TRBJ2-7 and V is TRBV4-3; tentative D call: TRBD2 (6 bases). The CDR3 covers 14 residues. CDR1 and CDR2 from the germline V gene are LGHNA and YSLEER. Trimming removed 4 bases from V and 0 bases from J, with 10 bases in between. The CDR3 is CASSLGGASYEQYF. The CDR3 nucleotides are TGCGCCAGCAGCCTCGGGGGAGCCTCCTACGAGCAGTACTTC.

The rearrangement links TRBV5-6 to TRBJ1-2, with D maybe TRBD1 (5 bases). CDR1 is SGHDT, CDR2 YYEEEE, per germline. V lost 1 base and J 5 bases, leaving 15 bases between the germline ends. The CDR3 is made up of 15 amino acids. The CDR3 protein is CASSLSFGGKYGYTF. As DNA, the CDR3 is TGTGCCAGCAGCTTGTCTTTCGGGGGGAAGTATGGCTACACCTTC.

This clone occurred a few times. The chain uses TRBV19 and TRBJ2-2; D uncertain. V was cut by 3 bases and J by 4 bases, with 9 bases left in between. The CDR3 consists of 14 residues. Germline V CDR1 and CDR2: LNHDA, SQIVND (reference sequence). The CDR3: CASSIVAITGELFF. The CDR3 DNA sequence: TGTGCCAGTAGTATCGTCGCTATCACCGGGGAGCTGTTTTTT.

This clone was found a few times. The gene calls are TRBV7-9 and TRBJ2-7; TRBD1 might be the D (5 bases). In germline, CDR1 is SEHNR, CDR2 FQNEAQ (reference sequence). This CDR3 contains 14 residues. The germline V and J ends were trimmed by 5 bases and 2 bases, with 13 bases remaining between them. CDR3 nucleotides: TGTGCCAGCAGCCCCCGACAGTTCCCCTACGAGCAGTACTTC. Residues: CASSPRQFPYEQYF.

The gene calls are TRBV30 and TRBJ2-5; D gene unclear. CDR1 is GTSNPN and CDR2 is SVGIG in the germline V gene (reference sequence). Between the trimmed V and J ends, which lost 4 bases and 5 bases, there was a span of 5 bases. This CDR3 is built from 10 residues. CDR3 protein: CAWKEETQYF. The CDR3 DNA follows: TGTGCCTGGAAGGAGGAGACCCAGTACTTC.

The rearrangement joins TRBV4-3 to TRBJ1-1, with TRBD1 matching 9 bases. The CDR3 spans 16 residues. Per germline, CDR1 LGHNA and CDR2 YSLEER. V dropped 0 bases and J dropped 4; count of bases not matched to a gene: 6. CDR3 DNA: TGCGCCAGCAGCCAAGATTCCCTGACAGGGGGCACTGAAGCTTTCTTT. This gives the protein CASSQDSLTGGTEAFF.

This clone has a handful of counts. CDR3 sequence: CASSQMGTRGLEQFF. The CDR3 nucleotides are TGCGCCAGCAGCCAGATGGGGACCAGGGGCTTGGAGCAGTTCTTC. The rearrangement joins TRBV4-3 to TRBJ2-1; tentative D call: TRBD1 (6 bases). The CDR3 extends over 15 amino acids. The V gene lost 3 bases and the J gene lost 10 bases, with 19 bases spanning the gap. Germline CDR1 reads LGHNA; CDR2 reads YSLEER.

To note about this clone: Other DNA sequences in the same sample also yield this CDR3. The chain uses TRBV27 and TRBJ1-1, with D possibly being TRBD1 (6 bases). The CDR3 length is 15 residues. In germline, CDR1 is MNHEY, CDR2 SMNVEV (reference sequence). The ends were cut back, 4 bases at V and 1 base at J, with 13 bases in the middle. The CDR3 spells CASSSSTGTNTEAFF. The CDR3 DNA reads TGTGCCAGCAGTTCGTCGACAGGCACGAACACTGAAGCTTTCTTT.

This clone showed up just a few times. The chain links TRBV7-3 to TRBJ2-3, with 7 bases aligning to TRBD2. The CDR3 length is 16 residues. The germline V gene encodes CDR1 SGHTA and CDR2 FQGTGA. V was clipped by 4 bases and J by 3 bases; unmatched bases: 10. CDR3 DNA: TGTGCCAGCAGCTCACCGCGGGGGATTGGAACAGATACGCAGTATTTT. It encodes CASSSPRGIGTDTQYF. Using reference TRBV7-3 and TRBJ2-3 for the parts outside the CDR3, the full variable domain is GAGVSQTPSNKVTEKGKYVELRCDPISGHTALYWYRQSLGQGPEFLIYFQGTGAADDSGLPNDRFFAVRPEGSVSTLKIQRTERGDSAVYLCASSSPRGIGTDTQYFGPGTRLTVL.

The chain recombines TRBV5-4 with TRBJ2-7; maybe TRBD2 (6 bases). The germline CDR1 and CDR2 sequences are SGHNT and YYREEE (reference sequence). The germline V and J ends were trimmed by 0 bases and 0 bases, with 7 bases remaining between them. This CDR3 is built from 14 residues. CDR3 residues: CASSLELASYEQYF. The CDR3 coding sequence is TGTGCCAGCAGCTTGGAACTAGCCTCCTACGAGCAGTACTTC.

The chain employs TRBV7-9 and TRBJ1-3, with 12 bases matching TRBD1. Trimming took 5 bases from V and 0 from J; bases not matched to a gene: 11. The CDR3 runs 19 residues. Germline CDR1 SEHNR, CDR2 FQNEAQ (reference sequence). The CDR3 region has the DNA TGTGCCAGCAGCCCAGGAGGGACAGGGGGCTTTAGCTCTGGAAACACCATATATTTT. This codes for CASSPGGTGGFSSGNTIYF.

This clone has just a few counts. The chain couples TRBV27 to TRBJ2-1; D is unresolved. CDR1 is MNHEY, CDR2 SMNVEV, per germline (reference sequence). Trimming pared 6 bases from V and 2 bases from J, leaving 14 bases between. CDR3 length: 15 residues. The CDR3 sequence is CASRPVPEAYNEQFF. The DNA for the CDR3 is TGTGCCAGCAGGCCCGTCCCCGAGGCCTACAATGAGCAGTTCTTC.

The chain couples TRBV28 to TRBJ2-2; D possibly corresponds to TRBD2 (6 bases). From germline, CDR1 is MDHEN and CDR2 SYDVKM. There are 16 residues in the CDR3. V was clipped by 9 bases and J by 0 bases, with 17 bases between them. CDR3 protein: CASQKGLSPNTGELFF. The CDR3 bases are TGTGCCAGTCAAAAAGGACTAAGTCCGAACACCGGGGAGCTGTTTTTT.

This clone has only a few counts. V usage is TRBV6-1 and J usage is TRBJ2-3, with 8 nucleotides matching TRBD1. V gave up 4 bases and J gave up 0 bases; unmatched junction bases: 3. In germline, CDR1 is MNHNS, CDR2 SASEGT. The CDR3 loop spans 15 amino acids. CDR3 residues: CASSARTGSTDTQYF. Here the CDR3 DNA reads TGTGCCAGCAGTGCGCGGACAGGGAGCACAGATACGCAGTATTTT.

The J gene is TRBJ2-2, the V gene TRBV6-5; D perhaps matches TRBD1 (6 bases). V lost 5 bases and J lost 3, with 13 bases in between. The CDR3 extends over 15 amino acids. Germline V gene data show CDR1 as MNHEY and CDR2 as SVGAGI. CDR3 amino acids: CASSTGDTHTGELFF. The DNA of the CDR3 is TGTGCCAGCAGTACCGGGGACACCCACACCGGGGAGCTGTTTTTT.

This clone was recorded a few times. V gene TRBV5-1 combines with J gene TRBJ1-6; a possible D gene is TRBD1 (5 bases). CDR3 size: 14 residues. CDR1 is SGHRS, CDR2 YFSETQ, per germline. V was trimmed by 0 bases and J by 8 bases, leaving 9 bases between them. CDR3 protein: CASSLGQTDSPLHF. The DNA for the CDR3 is TGCGCCAGCAGCTTGGGACAGACTGATTCACCCCTCCACTTT.

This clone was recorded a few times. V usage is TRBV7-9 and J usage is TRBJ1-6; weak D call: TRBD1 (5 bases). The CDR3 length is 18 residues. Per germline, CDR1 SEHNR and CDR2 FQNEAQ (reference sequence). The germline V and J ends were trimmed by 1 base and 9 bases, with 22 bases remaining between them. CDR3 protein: CASSLGLDTRAYGSPLHF. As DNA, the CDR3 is TGTGCCAGCAGCTTAGGACTGGACACCCGAGCCTACGGTTCACCCCTCCACTTT. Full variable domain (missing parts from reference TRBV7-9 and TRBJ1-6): DTGVSQNPRHKITKRGQNVTFRCDPISEHNRLYWYRQTLGQGPEFLTYFQNEAQLEKSRLLSDRFSAERPKGSFSTLEIQRTEQGDSAMYLCASSLGLDTRAYGSPLHFGNGTRLTVT.